The rows below give T cell receptor beta chains drawn from one sample of a study of neurological immune-mediated disorders. One entry per CDR3 protein, called by TCRdb with MiXCR from the 5' RACE reads. The table has about 71,000 distinct CDR3 sequences, approximately 15% seen once. The specimen was PBMCs. The receptors shown here come from a female donor with HTLV-1-associated myelopathy (HAM/TSP). Both conserved end residues are part of each CDR3. A D gene is named only where the DNA matches it firmly. Rows may omit the clone size; those that give it use once, few, many or a size class.

J gene: TRBJ2-1
D gene: TRBD1
V gene: TRBV28
clone size: many
CDR3 DNA: TGTGCCAGCAGCACGGCAGGGACAGGGGGTTGGAATGAGCAGTTCTTC
CDR3 protein: CASSTAGTGGWNEQFF

J gene: TRBJ2-2
D gene: TRBD2
V gene: TRBV12-3/TRBV12-4
clone size: NA
CDR3 DNA: TGTGCCAGCAGACACGGGAGGAGGAACACCGGGGAGCTGTTTTTT
CDR3 protein: CASRHGRRNTGELFF

J gene: TRBJ2-7
D gene: NA
V gene: TRBV20-1
clone size: NA
CDR3 DNA: TGCAGTGCTAGAGATCTTGGGGGGACCCTCTCCTACGAGCAGTACTTC
CDR3 protein: CSARDLGGTLSYEQYF

J gene: TRBJ2-3
D gene: NA
V gene: TRBV7-6
clone size: NA
CDR3 DNA: TGTGCCAGCAGCCCCCCTAGGAGCGGGCGAGGGGATACGCAGTATTTT
CDR3 protein: CASSPPRSGRGDTQYF

J gene: TRBJ2-7
D gene: NA
V gene: TRBV7-8
clone size: NA
CDR3 DNA: TGTGCCAGCAGCTCCGACCCAGGGATCCACGAGCAGTACTTC
CDR3 protein: CASSSDPGIHEQYF

J gene: TRBJ2-1
D gene: NA
V gene: TRBV5-1
clone size: many
CDR3 DNA: TGCGCCAGCAGCTTGGGACAGTACAATGAGCAGTTCTTC
CDR3 protein: CASSLGQYNEQFF

J gene: TRBJ2-1
D gene: NA
V gene: TRBV20-1
clone size: many
CDR3 DNA: TGCAGTGGCCCGGATGGGAACAATGAGCAGTTCTTC
CDR3 protein: CSGPDGNNEQFF

J gene: TRBJ1-1
D gene: NA
V gene: TRBV5-6
clone size: few
CDR3 DNA: TGTGCCAGCAGCTTGGAGGCGACAGCGAACACTGAAGCTTTCTTT
CDR3 protein: CASSLEATANTEAFF

J gene: TRBJ2-3
D gene: TRBD2
V gene: TRBV18
clone size: many
CDR3 DNA: TGTGCCAGCTCACCACCTACGACTAGCGGGGGGGCAAATACGCAGTATTTT
CDR3 protein: CASSPPTTSGGANTQYF

J gene: TRBJ1-4
D gene: NA
V gene: TRBV6-6
clone size: NA
CDR3 DNA: TGTGTCAGCACCGCCCGCTCGGGACCGAAGGAAAAACTGTTTTTT
CDR3 protein: CVSTARSGPKEKLFF

J gene: TRBJ2-7
D gene: TRBD2
V gene: TRBV12-3/TRBV12-4
clone size: many
CDR3 DNA: TGTGCCAGCTCGGGCGGGGGGAGCTCCTACGAGCAGTACTTC
CDR3 protein: CASSGGGSSYEQYF

J gene: TRBJ2-5
D gene: TRBD2
V gene: TRBV7-2
clone size: NA
CDR3 DNA: TGTGCCAGCAGCTTCCCCGGGACTAGTCCAACTCTAGCAGAGACCCAGTACTTC
CDR3 protein: CASSFPGTSPTLAETQYF

J gene: TRBJ1-6
D gene: NA
V gene: TRBV9
clone size: many
CDR3 DNA: TGTGCCAGCAGCGAGTTATCAGGGGTGGGACCCCTCCACTTT
CDR3 protein: CASSELSGVGPLHF

J gene: TRBJ2-2
D gene: NA
V gene: TRBV6-5
clone size: NA
CDR3 DNA: TGTGCCAGTCGACTGTGGGGCCACAACACCGGGGAGCTGTTTTTT
CDR3 protein: CASRLWGHNTGELFF

J gene: TRBJ1-1
D gene: NA
V gene: TRBV2
clone size: many
CDR3 DNA: TGTGCCAGCTCTGGGACGGACGCCGAAGCTTTCTTT
CDR3 protein: CASSGTDAEAFF

J gene: TRBJ2-3
D gene: TRBD2
V gene: TRBV20-1
clone size: many
CDR3 DNA: TGCAGTGCTAGAGGACCGGGACTAGCGGGGGGGGGCACAGATACGCAGTATTTT
CDR3 protein: CSARGPGLAGGGTDTQYF

J gene: TRBJ2-1
D gene: NA
V gene: TRBV29-1
clone size: many
CDR3 DNA: TGCAGCGTTGAAGATCTGGACAGCTCCTACAATGAGCAGTTCTTC
CDR3 protein: CSVEDLDSSYNEQFF

J gene: TRBJ1-5
D gene: NA
V gene: TRBV2
clone size: many
CDR3 DNA: TGTGCCAGCAGACAGGGTAATCAGCCCCAGCATTTT
CDR3 protein: CASRQGNQPQHF

J gene: TRBJ2-7
D gene: NA
V gene: TRBV28
clone size: few
CDR3 DNA: TGTGCCAGCGGGTCGACTACCCCCTACGAGCAGTACTTC
CDR3 protein: CASGSTTPYEQYF

J gene: TRBJ2-5
D gene: NA
V gene: TRBV6-5
clone size: many
CDR3 DNA: TGTGCCAGCACCTTTTGGGCAGGGGATCAGGAGACCCAGTACTTC
CDR3 protein: CASTFWAGDQETQYF

J gene: TRBJ1-1
D gene: NA
V gene: TRBV7-3
clone size: NA
CDR3 DNA: TGTGCCAGCAGCCCTACTCCCCTTTCCTTGGTAAACACTGAAGCTTTCTTT
CDR3 protein: CASSPTPLSLVNTEAFF

J gene: TRBJ2-3
D gene: NA
V gene: TRBV4-2
clone size: many
CDR3 DNA: TGTGCCAGCAGCCAAGAGTTTGGCCCCGTGAAGCAGTATTTT
CDR3 protein: CASSQEFGPVKQYF

J gene: TRBJ2-1
D gene: NA
V gene: TRBV2
clone size: many
CDR3 DNA: TGTGCCAGCAGTGTCCTCCCTCTGGGCGACTACTCTTCGAGCTCCTACAATGAGCAGTTCTTC
CDR3 protein: CASSVLPLGDYSSSSYNEQFF

J gene: TRBJ1-1
D gene: NA
V gene: TRBV7-2
clone size: many
CDR3 DNA: TGTGCCAGCACCCTCCGAATGAACACTGAAGCTTTCTTT
CDR3 protein: CASTLRMNTEAFF

J gene: TRBJ1-6
D gene: NA
V gene: TRBV2
clone size: many
CDR3 DNA: TGTGCCAGCAGTCCGGGCCGCAACACCAATTCACCCCTCCACTTT
CDR3 protein: CASSPGRNTNSPLHF

J gene: TRBJ2-5
D gene: NA
V gene: TRBV7-9
clone size: NA
CDR3 DNA: TGTGCAGGGGGTTACCAAGAGACCCAGTACTTC
CDR3 protein: CAGGYQETQYF

J gene: TRBJ2-5
D gene: NA
V gene: TRBV5-1
clone size: NA
CDR3 DNA: TGCGCCAGCAGCTTGGCGACCCAAGAGAACCAGTACTTC
CDR3 protein: CASSLATQENQYF

J gene: TRBJ2-3
D gene: NA
V gene: TRBV6-6
clone size: few
CDR3 DNA: TGTGCCAGCAGTTACTCGTTTTCTCCATTAATGGCAGATACGCAGTATTTT
CDR3 protein: CASSYSFSPLMADTQYF

J gene: TRBJ1-1
D gene: NA
V gene: TRBV5-1
clone size: many
CDR3 DNA: TGCGCCAGCAGCCGAGGGTGGGGCACTGAAGCTTTCTTT
CDR3 protein: CASSRGWGTEAFF

J gene: TRBJ1-4
D gene: NA
V gene: TRBV7-9
clone size: many
CDR3 DNA: TGTGCCAGCAGCTTCCCGGGGCTCGAAAAACTGTTTTTT
CDR3 protein: CASSFPGLEKLFF

J gene: TRBJ2-1
D gene: NA
V gene: TRBV7-9
clone size: many
CDR3 DNA: TGTGCCAGCAGCTTAGTTTGGTCGGGAACGTACAATGAGCAGTTCTTC
CDR3 protein: CASSLVWSGTYNEQFF

J gene: TRBJ1-1
D gene: NA
V gene: TRBV3-1
clone size: NA
CDR3 DNA: TGTACCAGCAGCCAAGCCCCCGGACATGGTCCTTTTGAAGCTTTCTTT
CDR3 protein: CTSSQAPGHGPFEAFF

J gene: TRBJ2-3
D gene: NA
V gene: TRBV7-9
clone size: NA
CDR3 DNA: TGTGCCAGCAGCCGGTTTGGGACTCCCACAGATACGCAGTATTTT
CDR3 protein: CASSRFGTPTDTQYF

J gene: TRBJ2-1
D gene: NA
V gene: TRBV12-3/TRBV12-4
clone size: few
CDR3 DNA: TGTGCCAGCACTATGCACGATAGGCGTCACAATGAGCAGTTCTTC
CDR3 protein: CASTMHDRRHNEQFF

J gene: TRBJ2-7
D gene: NA
V gene: TRBV29-1
clone size: NA
CDR3 DNA: TGCAGCGTTGAAGAAGGCGGGGAAACCTACGAGCAGTACTTC
CDR3 protein: CSVEEGGETYEQYF

J gene: TRBJ2-1
D gene: TRBD2
V gene: TRBV20-1
clone size: many
CDR3 DNA: TGCAGTGCCACCACCCCAGCGGGGGGGATGGATGAGCAGTTCTTC
CDR3 protein: CSATTPAGGMDEQFF

J gene: TRBJ2-6
D gene: TRBD1
V gene: TRBV27
clone size: many
CDR3 DNA: TGTGCCAGCAGTTTCAGGGGGATAGGCAGGGCCAACCCTGGGGCCAACGTCCTGACTTTC
CDR3 protein: CASSFRGIGRANPGANVLTF

J gene: TRBJ1-1
D gene: NA
V gene: TRBV5-1
clone size: many
CDR3 DNA: TGCGCCAGCAAGCGGGGGGAGACTGAAGCTTTCTTT
CDR3 protein: CASKRGETEAFF

J gene: TRBJ2-1
D gene: NA
V gene: TRBV5-6
clone size: many
CDR3 DNA: TGTGCCAGCTCTGGGCAACAGGGATGGAGCTCCTACAATGAGCAGTTCTTC
CDR3 protein: CASSGQQGWSSYNEQFF

J gene: TRBJ2-6
D gene: NA
V gene: TRBV5-1
clone size: many
CDR3 DNA: TGCGCCAGCAGCTTGGGACAGCTCTCTGGGGCCAACGTCCTGACTTTC
CDR3 protein: CASSLGQLSGANVLTF

J gene: TRBJ2-1
D gene: NA
V gene: TRBV7-9
clone size: many
CDR3 DNA: TGTGCCAGCAGCCCCCCGGGGGAGCCGAACACCGAGCAGTTCTTC
CDR3 protein: CASSPPGEPNTEQFF

J gene: TRBJ2-3
D gene: NA
V gene: TRBV10-3
clone size: NA
CDR3 DNA: TGTGCCATCAGTGGGGGGGGCGGCACAGATACGCAGTATTTT
CDR3 protein: CAISGGGGTDTQYF

J gene: TRBJ2-3
D gene: NA
V gene: TRBV20-1
clone size: many
CDR3 DNA: TGCAGTGCTCCCGAGGGTGGGCTTAGCACAGATACGCAGTATTTT
CDR3 protein: CSAPEGGLSTDTQYF

J gene: TRBJ2-2
D gene: TRBD2
V gene: TRBV12-3/TRBV12-4
clone size: few
CDR3 DNA: TGTGCCAGCAGGGGGCCTAGCGGGACCGGGGAGCTGTTTTTT
CDR3 protein: CASRGPSGTGELFF

J gene: TRBJ2-2
D gene: NA
V gene: TRBV7-2
clone size: many
CDR3 DNA: TGTGCCAGCAGCCAGGGTGTGGGCGGGGAGCTGTTTTTT
CDR3 protein: CASSQGVGGELFF

J gene: TRBJ2-3
D gene: TRBD2
V gene: TRBV20-1
clone size: NA
CDR3 DNA: TGCAGTGGACTAGCCAGCACAGATACGCAGTATTTT
CDR3 protein: CSGLASTDTQYF

J gene: TRBJ2-3
D gene: NA
V gene: TRBV11-2
clone size: many
CDR3 DNA: TGTGCCAGCAGCCGGTTGGGGGGCGGCCCTAGCACAGATACGCAGTATTTT
CDR3 protein: CASSRLGGGPSTDTQYF

J gene: TRBJ2-1
D gene: TRBD1
V gene: TRBV5-1
clone size: many
CDR3 DNA: TGCGCCAGCAGCTTTCCCGGGACAGGGCGTAATGAGCAGTTCTTC
CDR3 protein: CASSFPGTGRNEQFF

J gene: TRBJ2-2
D gene: TRBD1
V gene: TRBV27
clone size: many
CDR3 DNA: TGTGCCAGCAGTTTATCAGGGACAGGGAGAAAGGGGAACACCGGGGAGCTGTTTTTT
CDR3 protein: CASSLSGTGRKGNTGELFF

J gene: TRBJ2-3
D gene: TRBD1
V gene: TRBV11-2
clone size: many
CDR3 DNA: TGTGCCAGCAGCTATTACGGGACAGACACAGATACGCAGTATTTT
CDR3 protein: CASSYYGTDTDTQYF

J gene: TRBJ2-7
D gene: NA
V gene: TRBV19
clone size: NA
CDR3 DNA: TGTGCCAGCTCCAGGGGGGGAACTGGCGAGCAGTACTTC
CDR3 protein: CASSRGGTGEQYF

J gene: TRBJ2-3
D gene: NA
V gene: TRBV20-1
clone size: many
CDR3 DNA: TGCAGTGCTAGTGGCTCACGGGGCACAGATACGCAGTATTTT
CDR3 protein: CSASGSRGTDTQYF